What follows are 2 T cell receptor beta chains derived from one specimen sequenced in a study of cytomegalovirus exposure and HLA in healthy donors. This PCR relied on a set of 60 Vbeta primers and 13 Jbeta primers. Profiling relied on immunoSEQ multiplex PCR, and the TCRdb table lists in-frame clones only, not all of them. The sample totals under 150,000 clones. Sequenced: PBMCs. The receptors come from a woman aged 40 to 55 in good health and CMV-seronegative.

The J gene is TRBJ2-3, the V gene TRBV7-2, with D tentatively TRBD1 (6 bases). Trimming removed 7 bases from V and 2 bases from J, with 13 bases in between. CDR1 is SGHTA and CDR2 is FQGNSA in the germline V gene. The CDR3 runs to 14 residues. Here the CDR3 DNA reads TGTGCCAGCACCACCGACAGGCTCACAGATACGCAGTATTTT. It yields the protein CASTTDRLTDTQYF.

This chain connects TRBV25-1 to TRBJ1-4; D possibly corresponds to TRBD1 (5 bases). Trimming removed 1 base from V and 8 bases from J, with 20 bases in between. CDR3 length: 17 amino acids. Germline values: CDR1 MGHDK, CDR2 SYGVNS. The CDR3 DNA is TGTGCCAGCAGTGAATTTGGGGTTTTCAGGGAGGACGAAAAACTGTTTTTT. It encodes CASSEFGVFREDEKLFF. The full variable domain, with the rest looked up from reference TRBV25-1 and TRBJ1-4, is EADIYQTPRYLVIGTGKKITLECSQTMGHDKMYWYQQDPGMELHLIHYSYGVNSTEKGDLSSESTVSRIRTEHFPLTLESARPSHTSQYLCASSEFGVFREDEKLFFGSGTQLSVL.